This T cell receptor beta chain derives from a study of T cells in Graves' hyperthyroidism and ophthalmopathy. Study outcomes and limitations: Ophthalmopathy and stable hyperthyroidism were told apart by a 13 V-J model. Also found in blood were most expanded thyroid clonotypes above 0.001. Ophthalmopathy onset followed model prediction by a median approximately seven months.

The diagnoses drew upon clinical symptoms, serum thyroxine and TRAb, thyroid ultrasound and orbital computed tomography. CDR3 length equals 14 residues. The germline V gene has CDR1 SEHNR and CDR2 FQNEAQ (reference sequence). The V gene lost 5 bases and the J gene lost 5 bases, with 15 bases spanning the gap. On this clonotype itself: No antigen is known for it.

Authors of the study amplified TCR beta CDR3 regions from RNA transcripts. The HTBI primer set served for first-round RT-PCR of the TCR CDR3. MiXCR was run by TCRdb on the multiplex PCR reads, yielding one entry per CDR3 protein. The data show roughly 500,000 distinct CDR3 sequences, with 46% seen just once and about 43% held by the top ten. This clonotype was obtained from an adult woman with Graves' disease, either hyperthyroidism or ophthalmopathy (not recorded which). The gene calls are TRBV7-9 and TRBJ1-1; D is unresolved. Input material: peripheral blood or thyroid tissue (not recorded which). CDR3 coding DNA: TGTGCCAGCAGCGCGAGACTTCCGGAAACTGAAGCTTTCTTT. It specifies CASSARLPETEAFF.